The 16 T cell receptor beta chains given below trace back to one sample, sequenced in a study of CXCR3-negative and CXCR3-positive naive CD8 T cells. The libraries of TRB cDNA were constructed through 5' RACE using UMI labels. TCRdb reanalyzed the 5' RACE reads, giving one entry per CDR3 protein sequence and no DNA. Recorded here are some 130,000 distinct CDR3 sequences; the top ten clones represent approximately 0.29%. Sequenced: naive CXCR3- CD8+ T cells from blood. Subset specified: CD45RO-CCR7+CD27+CD95- naive CD8+ T cells lacking CXCR3 (TNR3-). The receptors come from a human donor in good health. Some clones in this sample may be carry-over from other donors' samples.

The chain combines TRBV29-1 with TRBJ2-2. The CDR3 has 12 amino acids. Germline V CDR1 and CDR2: SQVTM, ANQGSEA. The CDR3 here is CSGLEYSGELFF.

V usage is TRBV5-6 and J usage is TRBJ2-7; TCRdb's D call, TRBD1, is unchecked because there is no DNA. The CDR3 has 16 residues. The V gene's germline CDR1 is SGHDT and CDR2 YYEEEE. CDR3: CASSPYRGLSSYEQYF.

This chain uses TRBV28 with TRBJ2-3. CDR3 length: 12 residues. The germline CDR1 and CDR2 sequences are MDHEN and SYDVKM. The CDR3 here is CASCYGTDTQYF.

This chain links TRBV7-2 with TRBJ1-2; TCRdb selects TRBD1, and the lack of DNA leaves this call unchecked. The CDR3 consists of 13 residues. In germline, CDR1 is SGHTA, CDR2 FQGNSA. This CDR3 reads CASSLVPGDGYTF.

The chain recombines TRBV24-1 with TRBJ2-1; TCRdb's D call, TRBD2, is unchecked because there is no DNA. Germline V lookup: CDR1 KGHDR, CDR2 SFDVKD. This CDR3 spans 16 amino acids. CDR3 loop: CATSDFTGGPGNEQFF.

V usage is TRBV4-1 and J usage is TRBJ2-7; there is no DNA to check the TCRdb D call of TRBD1. Germline CDR1 and CDR2: MGHRA and YSYEKL. The CDR3 is 13 amino acids. The CDR3 protein is CASSQGDSYEQYF.

The rearrangement uses TRBV12-1 and TRBJ2-3; TCRdb indicates TRBD2, and absent DNA this call remains unverified. TRBV12-1 is flagged as a pseudogene. The CDR3 is made up of 14 amino acids. CDR3 amino acids: CASSGWDSEDTQYF.

The J gene is TRBJ1-3, the V gene TRBV19; TCRdb indicates TRBD1, and absent DNA this call remains unverified. The CDR3 extends over 19 amino acids. CDR1 and CDR2 from the germline V gene are LNHDA and SQIVND (reference sequence). CDR3 sequence: CASSFLGAPGQGDGNTIYF.

The chain joins TRBV28 to TRBJ2-7; the TRBD1 assignment by TCRdb is unverifiable without DNA. The CDR3 sequence is 16 residues long. Germline V gene sequence: CDR1 MDHEN, CDR2 SYDVKM. Here the CDR3 reads CASSLFPGGASYEQYF. Using reference TRBV28 and TRBJ2-7 for the parts outside the CDR3, the full variable domain is DVKVTQSSRYLVKRTGEKVFLECVQDMDHENMFWYRQDPGLGLRLIYFSYDVKMKEKGDIPEGYSVSREKKERFSLILESASTNQTSMYLCASSLFPGGASYEQYFGPGTRLTVT.

The genes are TRBV2 and TRBJ2-7; TCRdb returns TRBD1, unconfirmable since there is no DNA. CDR3 length: 15 amino acids. From germline, CDR1 is SNHLY and CDR2 FYNNEI. This CDR3 reads CASSEGTGVLKEQYF.

The V call is TRBV7-9, the J call TRBJ1-2; the D gene TCRdb calls, TRBD1, cannot be checked with no DNA. The CDR3 consists of 15 residues. The germline CDR1 and CDR2 sequences are SEHNR and FQNEAQ (reference sequence). CDR3 sequence reads: CASRLGTGGIGGYTF. The variable domain in full, completed from reference TRBV7-9 and TRBJ1-2, reads DTGVSQNPRHKITKRGQNVTFRCDPISEHNRLYWYRQTLGQGPEFLTYFQNEAQLEKSRLLSDRFSAERPKGSFSTLEIQRTEQGDSAMYLCASRLGTGGIGGYTFGSGTRLTVV.

The CDR3 sequence: CASSPLVGGNYGYTF. The chain joins TRBV7-2 to TRBJ1-2; TCRdb selects TRBD1, and the lack of DNA leaves this call unchecked. Germline assignment: CDR1 SGHTA and CDR2 FQGNSA. This CDR3 comprises 15 residues.

This chain joins TRBV7-9 and TRBJ1-1; the D call of TRBD1 rests on TCRdb alone, since no DNA is present to check it. This CDR3 comprises 13 residues. The germline gives CDR1 SEHNR, CDR2 FQNEAQ (reference sequence). Here the CDR3 reads CASSRTGVPEAFF.

The chain joins TRBV4-3 to TRBJ2-7; TCRdb outputs TRBD2, but without DNA this stays unchecked. The germline CDR1 and CDR2 sequences are LGHNA and YSLEER. The CDR3 length is 13 residues. This chain's CDR3 is CASSSGGSYEQYF.

The V gene is TRBV12-3 or TRBV12-4, the J gene TRBJ1-5. This CDR3 region has 14 residues. The CDR3 reads CASSLGLSNQPQHF.

The CDR3 reads CSARDQLAGVPYEQYF. V usage is TRBV20-1 and J usage is TRBJ2-7. CDR3 length: 16 amino acids. Germline V gives CDR1 DFQATT, CDR2 SNEGSKA (reference sequence).